This T cell receptor (beta chain) was found in a study of cytomegalovirus exposure and HLA in healthy donors. Study-level findings and limits: CMV serostatus alone was available as immune exposure information. The authors enumerated 150 to 200 TCR beta chains as linked to cytomegalovirus. A missense DCLRE1C variant was associated with V- and J-gene trimming of TCR beta chains in a later analysis, and an independent cohort replicated the association.

The PCR had 60 Vbeta and 13 Jbeta primers. Repertoires were generated with immunoSEQ multiplex PCR, while TCRdb's copy carries only in-frame clones and drops some. The table gives over 35,000 clones; the top ten clones make up over 1.5% of it. As for this clone: Its antigen remains unidentified.

Germline CDR1 and CDR2: KGHSH and LQKENI. V lost 3 bases, J lost 0 bases, and 12 bases lay in between. The CDR3 is 17 residues long. This receptor was identified in a woman younger than 45 in good health and CMV-seronegative. The J gene is TRBJ1-6, the V gene TRBV18; D uncertain. Sequencing was carried out using PBMCs. This CDR3 reads CASSPVSVSSYNSPLHF. DNA of the CDR3: TGTGCCAGCTCACCGGTCTCGGTGAGCTCCTATAATTCACCCCTCCACTTT. Combining the CDR3 with reference TRBV18 and TRBJ1-6 gives the whole variable domain NAGVMQNPRHLVRRRGQEARLRCSPMKGHSHVYWYRQLPEEGLKFMVYLQKENIIDESGMPKERFSAEFPKEGPSILRIQQVVRGDSAAYFCASSPVSVSSYNSPLHFGNGTRLTVT.